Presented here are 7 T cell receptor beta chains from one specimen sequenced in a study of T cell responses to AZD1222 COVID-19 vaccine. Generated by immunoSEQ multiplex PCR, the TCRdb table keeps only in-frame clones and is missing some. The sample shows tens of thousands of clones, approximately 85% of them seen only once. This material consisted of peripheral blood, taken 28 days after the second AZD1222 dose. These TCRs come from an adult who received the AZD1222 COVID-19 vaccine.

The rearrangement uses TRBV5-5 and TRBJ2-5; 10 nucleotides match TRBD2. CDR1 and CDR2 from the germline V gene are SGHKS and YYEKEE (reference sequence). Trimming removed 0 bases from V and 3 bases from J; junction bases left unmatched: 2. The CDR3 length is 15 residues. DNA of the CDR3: TGTGCCAGCAGCTTGGTCCTAGCGGGAGAAGAGACCCAGTACTTC. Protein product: CASSLVLAGEETQYF.

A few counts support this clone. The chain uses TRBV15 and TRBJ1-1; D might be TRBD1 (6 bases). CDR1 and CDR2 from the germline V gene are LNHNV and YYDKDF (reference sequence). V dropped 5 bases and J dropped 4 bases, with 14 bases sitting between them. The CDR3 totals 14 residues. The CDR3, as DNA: TGTGCCACCAGCCGGTCGGGGGCTGGCACTGAAGCTTTCTTT. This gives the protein CATSRSGAGTEAFF.

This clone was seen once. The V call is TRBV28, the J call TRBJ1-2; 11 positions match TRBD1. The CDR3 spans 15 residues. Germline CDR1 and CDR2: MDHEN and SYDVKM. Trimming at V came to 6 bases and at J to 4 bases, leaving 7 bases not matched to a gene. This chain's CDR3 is CASRNSGTGGYGYTF. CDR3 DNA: TGTGCCAGCAGAAACTCCGGGACAGGGGGCTATGGCTACACCTTC.

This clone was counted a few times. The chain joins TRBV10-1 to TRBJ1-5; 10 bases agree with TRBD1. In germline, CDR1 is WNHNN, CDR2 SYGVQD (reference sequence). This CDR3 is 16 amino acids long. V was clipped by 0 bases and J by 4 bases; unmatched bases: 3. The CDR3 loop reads CASSESRDRGNQPQHF. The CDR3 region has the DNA TGCGCCAGCAGTGAGTCACGGGACAGGGGAAATCAGCCCCAGCATTTT.

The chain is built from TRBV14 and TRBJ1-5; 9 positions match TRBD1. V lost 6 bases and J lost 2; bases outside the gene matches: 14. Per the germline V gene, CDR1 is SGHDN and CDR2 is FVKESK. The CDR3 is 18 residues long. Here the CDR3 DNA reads TGTGCCAGCAGGACTACGGGACAGGGTTTGGGGCGCAATCAGCCCCAGCATTTT. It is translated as CASRTTGQGLGRNQPQHF.

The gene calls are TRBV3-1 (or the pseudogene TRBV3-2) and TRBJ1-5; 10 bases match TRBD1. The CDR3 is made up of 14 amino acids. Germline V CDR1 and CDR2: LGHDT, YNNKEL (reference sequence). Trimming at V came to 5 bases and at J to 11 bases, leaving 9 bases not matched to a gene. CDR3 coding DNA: TGTGCCAGCAGCGCCGGGACAGGGGAATTGGCCCAGCATTTT. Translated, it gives CASSAGTGELAQHF.

CDR3 in amino acids: CASSAQGAGSNQPQHF. CDR3 in DNA: TGTGCCAGTAGCGCTCAGGGGGCTGGAAGCAATCAGCCCCAGCATTTT. The chain couples TRBV19 to TRBJ1-5; 8 bases line up with TRBD1. From germline, CDR1 is LNHDA and CDR2 SQIVND (reference sequence). The CDR3 contains 16 residues. Trimming at V came to 6 bases and at J to 1 base, leaving 8 bases not matched to a gene.